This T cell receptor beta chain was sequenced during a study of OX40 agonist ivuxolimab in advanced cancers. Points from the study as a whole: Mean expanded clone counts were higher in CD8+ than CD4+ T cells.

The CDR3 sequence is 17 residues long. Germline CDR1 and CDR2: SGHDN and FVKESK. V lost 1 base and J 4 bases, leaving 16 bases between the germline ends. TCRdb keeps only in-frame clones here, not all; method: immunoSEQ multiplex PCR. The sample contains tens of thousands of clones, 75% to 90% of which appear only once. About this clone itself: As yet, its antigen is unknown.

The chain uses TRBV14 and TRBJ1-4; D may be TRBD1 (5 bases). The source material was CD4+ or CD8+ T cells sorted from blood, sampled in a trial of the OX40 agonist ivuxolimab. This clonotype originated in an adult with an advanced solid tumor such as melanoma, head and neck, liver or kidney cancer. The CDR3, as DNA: TGTGCCAGCAGCCAAGCAATACGGGGGGTTTATAATGAAAAACTGTTTTTT. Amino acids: CASSQAIRGVYNEKLFF.